One T cell receptor beta chain is described in this entry. Its specificity is unknown. This sample is part of a study of T cells in Graves' hyperthyroidism and ophthalmopathy. As for the study in general: Peripheral blood sampling occurred at initial diagnosis, before any treatment. Findings and limits, study-wide: It was a median approximately 6 months before onset that the model predicted ophthalmopathy. Blood samples included most of the expanded thyroid clonotypes exceeding 0.001.

There were TCR beta CDR3 regions amplified from RNA transcripts. The TCR CDR3 first-round RT-PCR relied on the HTBI primer set. One entry per CDR3 protein, called by TCRdb with MiXCR from the multiplex PCR reads. The data show roughly 170,000 distinct CDR3 sequences, with about a sixth seen just once and roughly 30% held by the top ten. Researchers barred patients who had uncontrolled infection, other autoimmune disease, pregnancy or lactation. The germline V gene encodes CDR1 KGHDR and CDR2 SFDVKD. The CDR3 has 15 residues. Trimming took 5 bases from V and 1 from J, leaving 13 bases between them. The origin of this receptor is a woman between 45 and 60 years old with Graves' hyperthyroidism. Sequenced: blood. The chain recombines TRBV24-1 with TRBJ1-2; TRBD1 might be the D (5 bases). CDR3 DNA sequence: TGTGCCACCAGTGCCGGGGGACCGGATAACTATGGCTACACCTTC. Translation gives CATSAGGPDNYGYTF.